This paragraph reports one TCR beta chain. Its antigen is unidentified. The data were taken from a study of OX40 agonist ivuxolimab in advanced cancers. Study as a whole: From roughly 23 to 90 years was the age range, with a mean of around 54 years, and 65% to 90% were male. Overall study findings and caveats: Specificity for antigen went undetermined in the expanded peripheral T cells. Normalized expansion of T-cell clones was also low for some nonresponders.

Only in-frame clones appear in the TCRdb table, and some are missing; sequencing was by immunoSEQ multiplex PCR. The table has tens of thousands of clones, approximately 92% seen once; the top ten hold 0.94%. Trimming took 5 bases from V and 3 from J, leaving 5 bases between them. Germline V gene data show CDR1 as MDHEN and CDR2 as SYDVKM. This CDR3 region has 11 residues. The source was CD4+ or CD8+ T cells sorted from blood, collected in a trial of the OX40 agonist ivuxolimab. This TCR came from an adult with an advanced solid tumor such as melanoma, head and neck, liver or kidney cancer. The J gene is TRBJ2-7, the V gene TRBV28; D unresolved. CDR3 protein: CASSPYYEQYF. The CDR3 DNA follows: TGTGCCAGCAGTCCTTACTACGAGCAGTACTTC.